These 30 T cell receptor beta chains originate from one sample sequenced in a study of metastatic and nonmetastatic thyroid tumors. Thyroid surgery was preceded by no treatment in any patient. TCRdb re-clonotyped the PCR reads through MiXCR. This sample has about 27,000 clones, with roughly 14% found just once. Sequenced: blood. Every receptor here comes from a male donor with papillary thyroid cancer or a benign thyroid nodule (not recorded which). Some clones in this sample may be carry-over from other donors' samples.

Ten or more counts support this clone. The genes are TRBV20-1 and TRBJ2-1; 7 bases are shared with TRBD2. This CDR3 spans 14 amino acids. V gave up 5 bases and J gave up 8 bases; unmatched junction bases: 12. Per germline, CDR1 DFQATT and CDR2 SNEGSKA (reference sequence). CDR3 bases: TGCAGTGCTCCCGGGGGGTGGGAGACCCATGAGCAGTTCTTC. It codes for CSAPGGWETHEQFF.

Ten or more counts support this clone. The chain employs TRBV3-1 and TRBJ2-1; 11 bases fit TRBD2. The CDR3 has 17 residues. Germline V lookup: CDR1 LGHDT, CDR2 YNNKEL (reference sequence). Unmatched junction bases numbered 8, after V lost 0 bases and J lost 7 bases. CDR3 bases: TGTGCCAGCAGCCAAGATCCCTCTAGCGGGGGGATAAATGAGCAGTTCTTC. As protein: CASSQDPSSGGINEQFF.

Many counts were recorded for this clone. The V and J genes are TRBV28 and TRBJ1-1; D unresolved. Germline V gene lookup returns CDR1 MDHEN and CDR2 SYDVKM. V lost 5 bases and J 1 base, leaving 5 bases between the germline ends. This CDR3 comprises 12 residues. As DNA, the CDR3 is TGTGCCAGCAGTACCCCGAACACTGAAGCTTTCTTT. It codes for CASSTPNTEAFF.

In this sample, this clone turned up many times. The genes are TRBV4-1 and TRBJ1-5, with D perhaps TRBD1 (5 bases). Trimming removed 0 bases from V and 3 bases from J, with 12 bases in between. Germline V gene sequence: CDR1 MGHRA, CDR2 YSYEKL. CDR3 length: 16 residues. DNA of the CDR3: TGCGCCAGCAGCCAAGACAGGGCAGAGACCAATCAGCCCCAGCATTTT. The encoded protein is CASSQDRAETNQPQHF.

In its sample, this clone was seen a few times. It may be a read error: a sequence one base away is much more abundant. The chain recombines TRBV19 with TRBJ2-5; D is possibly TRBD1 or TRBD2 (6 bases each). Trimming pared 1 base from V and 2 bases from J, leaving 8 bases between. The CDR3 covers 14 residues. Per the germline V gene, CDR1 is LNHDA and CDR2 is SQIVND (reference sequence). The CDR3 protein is CASSIVGGQETQYF. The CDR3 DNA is TGTGCCAGTAGTATAGTAGGGGGGCAAGAGACCCAGTACTTC.

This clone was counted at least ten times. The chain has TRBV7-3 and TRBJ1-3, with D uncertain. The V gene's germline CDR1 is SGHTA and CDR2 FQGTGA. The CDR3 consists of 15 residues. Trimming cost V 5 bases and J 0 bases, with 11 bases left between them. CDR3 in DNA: TGTGCCAGCAGCCTCTACGGAGGCTCTGGAAACACCATATATTTT. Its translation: CASSLYGGSGNTIYF.

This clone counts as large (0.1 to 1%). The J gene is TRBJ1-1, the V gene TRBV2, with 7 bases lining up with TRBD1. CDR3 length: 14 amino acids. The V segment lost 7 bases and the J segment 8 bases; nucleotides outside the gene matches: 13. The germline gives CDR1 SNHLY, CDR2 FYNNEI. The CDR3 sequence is CASKLDYTGAEAFF. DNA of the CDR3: TGTGCCAGCAAACTCGATTACACAGGGGCGGAAGCTTTCTTT.

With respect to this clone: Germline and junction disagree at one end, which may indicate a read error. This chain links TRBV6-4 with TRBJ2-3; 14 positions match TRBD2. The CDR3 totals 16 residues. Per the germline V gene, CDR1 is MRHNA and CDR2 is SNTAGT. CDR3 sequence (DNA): TGTGCCAGTAGTGGCGGGACTAGCGGGGGACCAGGTACGCAGTATTTT. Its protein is CASSGGTSGGPGTQYF.

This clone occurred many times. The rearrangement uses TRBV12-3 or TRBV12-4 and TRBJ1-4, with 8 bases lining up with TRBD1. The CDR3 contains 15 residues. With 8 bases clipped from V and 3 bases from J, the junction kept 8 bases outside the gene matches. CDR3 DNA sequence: TGTGCCAGCGGGCCGGGGACAGGCTCTAATGAAAAACTGTTTTTT. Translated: CASGPGTGSNEKLFF.

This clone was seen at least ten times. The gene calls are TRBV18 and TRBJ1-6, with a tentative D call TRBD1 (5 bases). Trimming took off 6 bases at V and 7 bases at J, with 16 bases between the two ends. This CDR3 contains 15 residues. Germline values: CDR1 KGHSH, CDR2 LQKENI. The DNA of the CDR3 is TGTGCCAGCTCGCTCACAACAGGAGTCAATTCACCCCTCCACTTT. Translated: CASSLTTGVNSPLHF.

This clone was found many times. CDR3 protein: CSVAGRYEQFF. The CDR3 DNA is TGCAGTGTAGCGGGAAGGTATGAGCAGTTCTTC. The chain joins TRBV20-1 to TRBJ2-1; 8 bases are shared with TRBD2. From germline, CDR1 is DFQATT and CDR2 SNEGSKA (reference sequence). This CDR3 has 11 residues. The J segment lost 8 bases and the V segment lost 7 bases, leaving 4 bases of the junction unmatched.

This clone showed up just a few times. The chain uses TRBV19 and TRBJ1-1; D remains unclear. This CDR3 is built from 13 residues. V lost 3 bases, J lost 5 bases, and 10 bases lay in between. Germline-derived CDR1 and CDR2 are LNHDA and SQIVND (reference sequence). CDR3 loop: CASSIHMGTEAFF. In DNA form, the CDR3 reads TGTGCCAGTAGTATTCATATGGGGACTGAAGCTTTCTTT.

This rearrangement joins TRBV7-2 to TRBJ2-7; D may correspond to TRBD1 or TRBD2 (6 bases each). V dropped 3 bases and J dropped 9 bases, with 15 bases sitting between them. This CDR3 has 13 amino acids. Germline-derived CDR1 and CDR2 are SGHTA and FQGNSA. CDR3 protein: CASSLEGERGQYF. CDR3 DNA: TGTGCCAGCAGCTTGGAGGGGGAACGCGGGCAGTACTTC.

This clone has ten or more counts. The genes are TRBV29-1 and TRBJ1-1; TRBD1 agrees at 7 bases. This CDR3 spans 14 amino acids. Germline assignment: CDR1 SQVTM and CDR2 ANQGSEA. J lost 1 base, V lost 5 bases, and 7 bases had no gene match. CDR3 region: CSVYNRGWNTEAFF. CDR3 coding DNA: TGCAGCGTTTACAACAGGGGATGGAACACTGAAGCTTTCTTT.

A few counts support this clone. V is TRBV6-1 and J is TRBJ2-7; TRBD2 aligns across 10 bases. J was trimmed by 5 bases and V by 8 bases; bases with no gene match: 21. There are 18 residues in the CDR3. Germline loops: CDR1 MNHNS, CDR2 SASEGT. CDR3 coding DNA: TGTGCCAGCTCAACCTTGCCCCCCGGTAGCGGGGGGAGAAACGAGCAGTACTTC. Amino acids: CASSTLPPGSGGRNEQYF.

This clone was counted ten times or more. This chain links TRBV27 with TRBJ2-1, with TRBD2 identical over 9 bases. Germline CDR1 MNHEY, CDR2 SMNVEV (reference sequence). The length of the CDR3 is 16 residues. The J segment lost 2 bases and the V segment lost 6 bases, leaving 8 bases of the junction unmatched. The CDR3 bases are TGTGCCAGCAGGGGGGGGACTAGCTGGGCCTACAATGAGCAGTTCTTC. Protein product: CASRGGTSWAYNEQFF.

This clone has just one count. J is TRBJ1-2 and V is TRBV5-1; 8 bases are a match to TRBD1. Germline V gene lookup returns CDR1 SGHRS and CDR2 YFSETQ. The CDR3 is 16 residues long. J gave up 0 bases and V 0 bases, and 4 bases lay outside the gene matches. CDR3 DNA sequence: TGCGCCAGCAGCTTGGGAGGGACAGGAGCTAACTATGGCTACACCTTC. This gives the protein CASSLGGTGANYGYTF.

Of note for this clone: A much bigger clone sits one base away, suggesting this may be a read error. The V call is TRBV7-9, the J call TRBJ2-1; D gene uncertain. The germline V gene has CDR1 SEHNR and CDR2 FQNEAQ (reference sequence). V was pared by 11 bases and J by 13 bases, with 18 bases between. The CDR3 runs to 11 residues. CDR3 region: CAASTNGDQFF. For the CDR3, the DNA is TGTGCCGCCTCGACCAACGGTGATCAGTTCTTC.

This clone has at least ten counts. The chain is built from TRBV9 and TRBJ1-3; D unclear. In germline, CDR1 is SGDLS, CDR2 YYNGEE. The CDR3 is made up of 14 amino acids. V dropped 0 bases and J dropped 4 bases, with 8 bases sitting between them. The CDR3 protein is CASSVDGRGNTIYF. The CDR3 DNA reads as TGTGCCAGCAGCGTAGACGGGAGAGGAAACACCATATATTTT. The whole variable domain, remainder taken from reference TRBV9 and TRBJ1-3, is DSGVTQTPKHLITATGQRVTLRCSPRSGDLSVYWYQQSLDQGLQFLIQYYNGEERAKGNILERFSAQQFPDLHSELNLSSLELGDSALYFCASSVDGRGNTIYFGEGSWLTVV.

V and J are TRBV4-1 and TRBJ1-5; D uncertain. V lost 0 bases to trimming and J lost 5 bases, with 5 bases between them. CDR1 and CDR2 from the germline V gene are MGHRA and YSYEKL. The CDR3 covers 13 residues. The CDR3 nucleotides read TGCGCCAGCAGCCAAGAACGGGATCAGCCCCAGCATTTT. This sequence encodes CASSQERDQPQHF.

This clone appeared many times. The CDR3 DNA reads as TGTGCCAGCAGTGCCAGACTAGATACGCAGTATTTT. The encoded protein is CASSARLDTQYF. The genes are TRBV6-1 and TRBJ2-3; no firm D call. There are 12 residues in the CDR3. V lost 4 bases, J lost 5 bases, and 7 bases lay in between. The germline CDR1 and CDR2 sequences are MNHNS and SASEGT.

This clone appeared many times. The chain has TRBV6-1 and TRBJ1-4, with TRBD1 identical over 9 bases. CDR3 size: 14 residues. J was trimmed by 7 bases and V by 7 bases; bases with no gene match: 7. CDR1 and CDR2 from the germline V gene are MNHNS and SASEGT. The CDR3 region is CASTIRQGGEKLFF. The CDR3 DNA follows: TGTGCCAGCACTATCCGACAGGGGGGTGAAAAACTGTTTTTT.

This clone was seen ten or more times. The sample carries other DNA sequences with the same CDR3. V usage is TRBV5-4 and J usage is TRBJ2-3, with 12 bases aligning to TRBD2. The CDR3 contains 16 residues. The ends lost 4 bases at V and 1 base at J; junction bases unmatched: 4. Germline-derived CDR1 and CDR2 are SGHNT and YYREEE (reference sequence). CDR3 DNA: TGTGCCAGCAGCGTTAGACTAGCGGGAGGCACAGATACGCAGTATTTT. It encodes CASSVRLAGGTDTQYF.

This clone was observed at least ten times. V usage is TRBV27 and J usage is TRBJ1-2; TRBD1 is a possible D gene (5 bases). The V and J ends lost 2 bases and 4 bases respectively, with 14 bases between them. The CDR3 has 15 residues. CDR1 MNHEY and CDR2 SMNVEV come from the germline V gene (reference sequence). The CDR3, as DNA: TGTGCCAGCAGTTTAGGGGCTTGGGGGGGCTATGGCTACACCTTC. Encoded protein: CASSLGAWGGYGYTF.

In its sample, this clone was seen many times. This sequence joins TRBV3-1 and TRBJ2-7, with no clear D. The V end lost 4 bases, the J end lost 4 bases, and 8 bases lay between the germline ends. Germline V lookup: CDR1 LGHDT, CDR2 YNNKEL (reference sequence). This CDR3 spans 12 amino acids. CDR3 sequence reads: CASSRTLYEQYF. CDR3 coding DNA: TGTGCCAGCAGCCGTACCCTTTACGAGCAGTACTTC.

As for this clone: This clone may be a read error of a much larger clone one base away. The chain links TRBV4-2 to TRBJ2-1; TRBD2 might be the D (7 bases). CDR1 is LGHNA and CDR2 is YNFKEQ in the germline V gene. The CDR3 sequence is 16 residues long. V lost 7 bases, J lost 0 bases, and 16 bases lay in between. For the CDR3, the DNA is TGTGCCAGCATCCCCGTCGGGGGGCGCTCCTACAATGAGCAGTTCTTC. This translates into CASIPVGGRSYNEQFF.

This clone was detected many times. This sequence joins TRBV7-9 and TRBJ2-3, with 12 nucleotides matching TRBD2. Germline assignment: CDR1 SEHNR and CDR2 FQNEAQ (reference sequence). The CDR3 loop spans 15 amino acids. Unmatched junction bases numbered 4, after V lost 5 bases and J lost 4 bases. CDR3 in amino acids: CASSKTSGSADTQYF. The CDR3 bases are TGTGCCAGCAGCAAGACTAGCGGGAGCGCAGATACGCAGTATTTT.

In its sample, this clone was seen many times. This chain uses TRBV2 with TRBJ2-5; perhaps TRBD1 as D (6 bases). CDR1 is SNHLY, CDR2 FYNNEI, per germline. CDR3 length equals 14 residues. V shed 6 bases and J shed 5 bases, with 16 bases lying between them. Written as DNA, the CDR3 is TGTGCCAGCAGCCTAGGGAACAGGGTTGAGACCCAGTACTTC. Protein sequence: CASSLGNRVETQYF.

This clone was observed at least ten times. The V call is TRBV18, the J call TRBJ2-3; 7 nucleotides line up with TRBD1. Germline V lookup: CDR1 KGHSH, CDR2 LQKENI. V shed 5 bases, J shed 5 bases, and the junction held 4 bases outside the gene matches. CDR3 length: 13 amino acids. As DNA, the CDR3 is TGTGCCAGCTCAGTGAGGACAGGAGATACGCAGTATTTT. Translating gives CASSVRTGDTQYF.

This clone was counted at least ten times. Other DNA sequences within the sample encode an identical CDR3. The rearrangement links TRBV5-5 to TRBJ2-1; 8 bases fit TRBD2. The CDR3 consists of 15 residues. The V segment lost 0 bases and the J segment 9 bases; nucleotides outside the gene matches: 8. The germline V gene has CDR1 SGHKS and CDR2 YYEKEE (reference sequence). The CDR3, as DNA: TGTGCCAGCAGCTTGGTAGTAGCGGGACTTGGTGAGCAGTTCTTC. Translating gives CASSLVVAGLGEQFF.